This T cell receptor beta chain was identified in a study of control samples from healthy donors and cancer patients (dated by TCRdb to 2018 to 2020). Library prep was done by the immunoSEQ multiplex PCR assay. TCRdb re-hosts the immuneACCESS table, in-frame sequences only. Its copies lack some clones; in the studies checked, an unresolved V gene accounts for under half of them, and the cause for the rest is not known. The sample has 21,000 or so clones on record, approximately 85% of them singletons. Clones ranked in the top ten supply 35% to 45% of the sample. Concerning this clone itself: Its target antigen remains unknown. Qualities for individual bases were not recorded, and no much larger clone is one base off.

V is pared back by 1 base and J by 3 bases, with 7 bases lying between the germline termini. The CDR1 and CDR2 encoded by the germline V gene (reference sequence) are MNHEY and SMNVEV. CDR3 length: 14 amino acids, cysteine to phenylalanine. The retained sequence is limited to the CDR3, 42 bases, with the frame set at the first base. The clonotype was recovered from a man between 60 and 75 years old with head and neck cancer. The receptor chain draws on TRBV27 and TRBJ1-3; confidence is insufficient to name the D gene. Source material: PBMCs. CDR3 protein: CASSLYGVGNTIYF. The nucleotide sequence reads as follows: TGTGCCAGCAGTTTATACGGGGTTGGAAACACCATATATTTT.